Presented here are 26 T cell receptor beta chains from one specimen sequenced in a study of shared clonotypes between healthy human individuals. Measured with immunoSEQ multiplex PCR; TCRdb has only the in-frame clones, and not every one. The sample includes more than 850,000 clones, 70% to 80% of them seen just once. The sample taken for sequencing was memory CD4+ T cells from PBMCs. The sample's subset: CD45RA-negative fraction. The source is a man younger than 35 in good health. Some clones in this sample may be carry-over from other donors' samples.

This clone was seen a handful of times. The chain employs TRBV28 and TRBJ2-3; D not resolved. This CDR3 is 13 amino acids long. V lost 6 bases and J lost 2, with 9 bases in between. The germline V gene has CDR1 MDHEN and CDR2 SYDVKM. Here the CDR3 reads CASRTGFTDTQYF. In nucleotides, the CDR3 is TGTGCCAGCAGGACGGGCTTCACAGATACGCAGTATTTT.

This clone has just one count. This chain links TRBV7-2 with TRBJ2-3, with 7 bases matching TRBD2. V shed 5 bases and J 3 bases; nucleotides not matched to a gene: 5. Per germline, CDR1 SGHTA and CDR2 FQGNSA. The CDR3 totals 14 residues. CDR3 sequence: CASSPGLVTDTQYF. The CDR3 coding sequence is TGTGCCAGCAGCCCCGGACTAGTGACAGATACGCAGTATTTT.

This rearrangement joins TRBV18 to TRBJ2-5; 16 bases match TRBD2. The CDR3 is 17 amino acids. Germline V CDR1 and CDR2: KGHSH, LQKENI. V shed 5 bases and J 1 base; nucleotides not matched to a gene: 4. CDR3 protein: CASSGGTSGRVQETQYF. The CDR3 DNA follows: TGTGCCAGCTCAGGAGGGACTAGCGGGAGGGTCCAAGAGACCCAGTACTTC. Drawing the rest from reference TRBV18 and TRBJ2-5, the complete variable domain is NAGVMQNPRHLVRRRGQEARLRCSPMKGHSHVYWYRQLPEEGLKFMVYLQKENIIDESGMPKERFSAEFPKEGPSILRIQQVVRGDSAAYFCASSGGTSGRVQETQYFGPGTRLLVL.

This clone showed up just once. The gene calls are TRBV19 and TRBJ1-5; TRBD1 aligns across 7 bases. CDR1 LNHDA and CDR2 SQIVND come from the germline V gene (reference sequence). J lost 11 bases, V lost 4 bases, and 8 bases had no gene match. This CDR3 is built from 13 residues. In nucleotides, the CDR3 is TGTGCCAGTAGTAAAGACAGGGTCATGTCCCAGCATTTT. Translation gives CASSKDRVMSQHF.

Details on this clone: This sequence may be a read error, since a much larger clone differs from it by one base. V usage is TRBV7-9 and J usage is TRBJ2-7; 10 bases agree with TRBD2. V gave up 3 bases and J gave up 3 bases; unmatched junction bases: 2. Germline CDR1 is SEHNR and CDR2 is FQNEAQ (reference sequence). The CDR3 loop spans 14 amino acids. As DNA, the CDR3 is TGTGCCAGCAGCTTGGCTAGCGGGAGCTACGAGCAGTACTTC. This codes for CASSLASGSYEQYF.

V gene TRBV9 combines with J gene TRBJ1-2; D might be TRBD1 (5 bases). The CDR3 runs to 15 residues. Germline V CDR1 and CDR2: SGDLS, YYNGEE. V lost 0 bases to trimming and J lost 4 bases, with 13 bases between them. The CDR3: CASSVGRGRGYGYTF. CDR3 DNA sequence: TGTGCCAGCAGCGTAGGAAGGGGAAGGGGCTATGGCTACACCTTC.

Remarks on this clone: It differs at one base from a far larger clone, so likely a read error. The chain is built from TRBV7-9 and TRBJ2-1, with D unresolved. The CDR3 contains 11 residues. V lost 5 bases to trimming and J lost 5 bases, with 4 bases between them. Germline CDR1 is SEHNR and CDR2 is FQNEAQ (reference sequence). This CDR3 reads CASSQDNEQFF. The CDR3 DNA follows: TGTGCCAGCAGCCAAGACAATGAGCAGTTCTTC.

The chain couples TRBV28 to TRBJ2-3; TRBD2 matches 9 bases. With V trimmed by 3 bases and J by 0 bases, 28 bases remained unmatched. This CDR3 is built from 24 residues. Looked up from germline, CDR1 is MDHEN and CDR2 is SYDVKM. The CDR3 loop is CASSFYFTALATGLAGFSTDTQYF. As DNA, the CDR3 is TGTGCCAGCAGTTTCTACTTTACTGCCCTGGCAACAGGGCTAGCGGGATTCAGCACAGATACGCAGTATTTT.

A remark on this clone: A read error is possible here, since a much larger clone lies one base away. Distinct nucleotide sequences in the sample also encode this CDR3. The gene calls are TRBV6-5 and TRBJ2-2, with D uncertain. This CDR3 is built from 12 residues. Per the germline V gene, CDR1 is MNHEY and CDR2 is SVGAGI. Trimming stripped 6 bases from V and 3 bases from J, with 5 bases between. CDR3 region: CASSYYTGELFF. In DNA form, the CDR3 reads TGTGCCAGCAGCTATTACACCGGGGAGCTGTTTTTT.

As regards this clone: Different DNA sequences within this sample yield the same CDR3. The chain has TRBV7-3 and TRBJ2-7; 8 nucleotides match TRBD1. The CDR3 consists of 13 residues. V shed 2 bases and J 5 bases; nucleotides not matched to a gene: 2. From germline, CDR1 is SGHTA and CDR2 FQGTGA. The CDR3 reads CASSLQTGDEQYF. For the CDR3, the DNA is TGTGCCAGCAGCTTACAGACAGGGGACGAGCAGTACTTC. The variable domain in full, completed from reference TRBV7-3 and TRBJ2-7, reads GAGVSQTPSNKVTEKGKYVELRCDPISGHTALYWYRQSLGQGPEFLIYFQGTGAADDSGLPNDRFFAVRPEGSVSTLKIQRTERGDSAVYLCASSLQTGDEQYFGPGTRLTVT.

This clone came up once. The V and J genes are TRBV7-2 and TRBJ1-1; 7 positions match TRBD1. Germline CDR1 and CDR2: SGHTA and FQGNSA. The CDR3 is made up of 12 amino acids. V was clipped by 6 bases and J by 6 bases; unmatched bases: 4. CDR3 loop: CASRGTAAEAFF. The CDR3 nucleotides read TGTGCCAGCAGGGGGACAGCGGCTGAAGCTTTCTTT.

The chain couples TRBV5-1 to TRBJ1-2; a possible D gene is TRBD1 (6 bases). The CDR3 sequence is 15 residues long. The ends were cut back, 0 bases at V and 6 bases at J, with 15 bases in the middle. Germline V CDR1 and CDR2: SGHRS, YFSETQ. The CDR3 loop reads CASSLGPEGGNGYTF. The DNA for the CDR3 is TGCGCCAGCAGCTTGGGTCCCGAAGGGGGGAATGGCTACACCTTC. Looking up the rest from reference TRBV5-1 and TRBJ1-2 gives the full variable domain: KAGVTQTPRYLIKTRGQQVTLSCSPISGHRSVSWYQQTPGQGLQFLFEYFSETQRNKGNFPGRFSGRQFSNSRSEMNVSTLELGDSALYLCASSLGPEGGNGYTFGSGTRLTVV.

On this clone: This same CDR3 is encoded by further DNA sequences in the sample. This chain uses TRBV9 with TRBJ2-1; perhaps TRBD2 as D (5 bases). This CDR3 has 15 amino acids. Germline-derived CDR1 and CDR2 are SGDLS and YYNGEE. Deletions cut 5 bases from V and 0 bases from J, with 12 bases between. This CDR3 reads CASSGLGSSYNEQFF. The CDR3 DNA reads as TGTGCCAGCAGTGGACTGGGAAGCTCCTACAATGAGCAGTTCTTC.

This chain connects TRBV5-1 to TRBJ1-1, with TRBD1 matching over 7 bases. V shed 5 bases and J 3 bases; nucleotides not matched to a gene: 7. Germline V gene data show CDR1 as SGHRS and CDR2 as YFSETQ. CDR3 length: 14 amino acids. CDR3 amino acids: CASRPGQQYTEAFF. In nucleotides, the CDR3 is TGCGCCAGCAGACCGGGACAGCAGTACACTGAAGCTTTCTTT.

This clone was recorded only once. Other DNA sequences in the same sample also yield this CDR3. The chain is built from TRBV7-3 and TRBJ2-3, with unresolved D. The CDR3 has 12 residues. V shed 5 bases and J shed 5 bases, with 8 bases lying between them. Germline CDR1 and CDR2: SGHTA and FQGTGA. The CDR3 loop is CASSPTGDTQYF. CDR3 coding DNA: TGTGCCAGCAGCCCGACTGGAGATACGCAGTATTTT.

The chain couples TRBV5-1 to TRBJ1-2, with D hard to call. CDR3 length: 16 residues. Germline V gene data show CDR1 as SGHRS and CDR2 as YFSETQ. Trimming removed 0 bases at V and 8 bases at J, with 20 bases between. CDR3 residues: CASSLGTPPLEGGYTF. In DNA, the CDR3 is TGCGCCAGCAGCTTGGGAACCCCCCCCTTGGAGGGAGGCTACACCTTC.

The rearrangement joins TRBV10-1 to TRBJ2-7; TRBD2 aligns across 14 bases. In germline, CDR1 is WNHNN, CDR2 SYGVQD (reference sequence). This CDR3 contains 15 residues. The V gene end was trimmed by 6 bases and the J gene end by 3 bases; junction bases not matched to a gene: 4. The CDR3 here is CASRGLAGAFYEQYF. As DNA, the CDR3 is TGCGCCAGCAGGGGACTAGCGGGAGCTTTCTACGAGCAGTACTTC.

V usage is TRBV30 and J usage is TRBJ2-7; 12 bases map to TRBD2. Germline CDR1 GTSNPN, CDR2 SVGIG (reference sequence). This CDR3 region has 14 residues. V shed 5 bases and J 3 bases; nucleotides not matched to a gene: 5. CDR3 in DNA: TGTGCCTGGGGAGGACTAGCGGGAATCTACGAGCAGTACTTC. It translates to CAWGGLAGIYEQYF. The variable domain in full, completed from reference TRBV30 and TRBJ2-7, reads SQTIHQWPATLVQPVGSPLSLECTVEGTSNPNLYWYRQAAGRGLQLLFYSVGIGQISSEVPQNLSASRPQDRQFILSSKKLLLSDSGFYLCAWGGLAGIYEQYFGPGTRLTVT.

This clone was observed a few times. The J gene is TRBJ1-1, the V gene TRBV29-1; 7 bases match TRBD1. V dropped 6 bases and J dropped 3; count of bases not matched to a gene: 7. Germline CDR1 reads SQVTM; CDR2 reads ANQGSEA. The CDR3 totals 13 residues. The DNA of the CDR3 is TGCAGCGTCTCGACAGGGAAGTACACTGAAGCTTTCTTT. This translates into CSVSTGKYTEAFF.

J is TRBJ2-3 and V is TRBV6-5; D unclear. Trimming took off 0 bases at V and 4 bases at J, with 8 bases between the two ends. The CDR3 extends over 14 amino acids. Per germline, CDR1 MNHEY and CDR2 SVGAGI. The CDR3, as DNA: TGTGCCAGCAGTTACTCGAGTCTCCCAGATACGCAGTATTTT. As protein: CASSYSSLPDTQYF.

CDR3 region: CASSSDSGRARTDTQYF. The CDR3 nucleotides are TGTGCCAGCAGTTCAGATAGCGGGAGGGCCCGCACAGATACGCAGTATTTT. The rearrangement uses TRBV27 and TRBJ2-3; 11 bases align to TRBD2. The germline gives CDR1 MNHEY, CDR2 SMNVEV (reference sequence). The CDR3 totals 17 residues. V trimming: 4 bases; J trimming: 1 base; junction bases outside the gene matches: 7.

The chain links TRBV18 to TRBJ1-2; possibly TRBD1 for D (6 bases). Trimming cost V 2 bases and J 4 bases, with 14 bases left between them. In germline, CDR1 is KGHSH, CDR2 LQKENI. The CDR3 is 15 residues long. The CDR3 loop reads CASSPSRGQGYGYTF. DNA for the CDR3: TGTGCCAGCTCACCATCTCGGGGGCAGGGCTATGGCTACACCTTC.

This chain connects TRBV20-1 to TRBJ2-5; the D is unclear. Germline assignment: CDR1 DFQATT and CDR2 SNEGSKA (reference sequence). The CDR3 sequence is 10 residues long. The CDR3 region is CSLRMETQYF. CDR3 nucleotides: TGCAGCTTAAGGATGGAGACCCAGTACTTC.

The chain recombines TRBV4-1 with TRBJ2-3, with a possible D match to TRBD2 (6 bases). The CDR3 has 16 residues. The V end lost 3 bases, the J end lost 2 bases, and 15 bases lay between the germline ends. CDR1 and CDR2 (germline): MGHRA, YSYEKL. CDR3 in DNA: TGCGCCAGCAGCCAGGCTCGGGACTCACACACAGATACGCAGTATTTT. Its translation is CASSQARDSHTDTQYF.

As for this clone: The same CDR3 arises from other DNA sequences in this sample as well. The gene calls are TRBV28 and TRBJ2-7; tentatively, D is TRBD1 (6 bases). Trimming removed 6 bases from V and 2 bases from J, with 11 bases in between. This CDR3 comprises 13 residues. The germline CDR1 and CDR2 sequences are MDHEN and SYDVKM. The CDR3 region is CASSRTGPYEQYF. CDR3 bases: TGTGCCAGCAGCAGAACAGGGCCCTACGAGCAGTACTTC.

This chain connects TRBV20-1 to TRBJ2-2; D is unresolved. Germline assignment: CDR1 DFQATT and CDR2 SNEGSKA (reference sequence). Between the trimmed V and J ends, which lost 2 bases and 9 bases, there was a span of 7 bases. The CDR3 runs to 11 residues. The CDR3 nucleotides are TGCAGTGCTAGATTTGGCCGGGAGCTGTTTTTT. Translating gives CSARFGRELFF.